Below, one T cell receptor beta chain is given with its context. Sequenced by immunoSEQ multiplex PCR; TCRdb stores in-frame clones only, minus some. The sample comprises around 38,000 clones, approximately 79% of which are singletons, and 7.6% rests with the top ten. This sample was included in a study of OX40 agonist ivuxolimab in advanced cancers. At the level of the study: The study treated patients with ivuxolimab, an agonistic anti-OX40 (CD134) antibody. Age averaged roughly 60 years (range roughly 23 to 79), and 82.7% were male. Hepatocellular carcinoma, melanoma, renal cell or head and neck cancer affected the dose-escalation patients. Therapy given before enrollment (anti-PD-1, anti-PD-L1 or anti-CTLA-4) was allowed, and 40% to 45% had some.

The germline CDR1 and CDR2 sequences are MNHNS and SASEGT. The V segment lost 4 bases and the J segment 2 bases; nucleotides outside the gene matches: 15. The CDR3 is 19 residues long. This TCR derives from an adult with an advanced solid tumor such as melanoma, head and neck, liver or kidney cancer. This chain joins TRBV6-1 and TRBJ2-3; 10 bases match TRBD2. The sequencing here drew on CD4+ or CD8+ T cells sorted from blood, taken in a trial of the OX40 agonist ivuxolimab. The DNA of the CDR3 is TGTGCCAGCAGTGTACCCCGTGGACTAGCGGAGGGGCACACAGATACGCAGTATTTT. Protein: CASSVPRGLAEGHTDTQYF.